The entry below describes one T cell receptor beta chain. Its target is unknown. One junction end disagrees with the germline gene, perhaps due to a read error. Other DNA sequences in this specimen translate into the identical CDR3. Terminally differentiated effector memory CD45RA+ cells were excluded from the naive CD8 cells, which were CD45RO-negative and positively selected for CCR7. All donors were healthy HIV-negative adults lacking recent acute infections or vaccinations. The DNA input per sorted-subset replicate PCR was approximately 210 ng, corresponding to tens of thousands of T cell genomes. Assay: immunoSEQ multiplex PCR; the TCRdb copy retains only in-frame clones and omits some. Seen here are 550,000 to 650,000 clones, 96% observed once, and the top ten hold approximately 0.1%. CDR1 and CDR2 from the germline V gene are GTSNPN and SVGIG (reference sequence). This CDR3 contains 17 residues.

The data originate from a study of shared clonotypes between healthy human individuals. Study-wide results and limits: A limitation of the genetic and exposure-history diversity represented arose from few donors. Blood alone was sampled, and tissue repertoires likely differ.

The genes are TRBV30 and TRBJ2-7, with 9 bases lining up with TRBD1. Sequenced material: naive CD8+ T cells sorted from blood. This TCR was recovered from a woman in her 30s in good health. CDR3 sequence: CAWRFWDRETIAYEQYF. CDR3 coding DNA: TGTGCTTGGAGGTTTTGGGACAGGGAAACGATAGCCTACGAGCAGTACTTC.